The clone carrying this T cell receptor (beta chain) was detected only a few times. The sample belongs to a study of blood T cell repertoires in COVID-19. Background on the study: Acute-phase and convalescent COVID-19 samples originated in the United States, Italy and Spain.

Original data processing: Counts of nucleated cells, estimated from reference gene primer amplification, were obtained. Clones were read by immunoSEQ multiplex PCR, and TCRdb kept only the in-frame ones, dropping some. V, J and clone size were drawn from that table, and D and trimming were deduced from the DNA. The repertoire holds about 200,000 clones, with roughly 87% as singletons. The CDR3 loop spans 21 amino acids. V trimming: 6 bases; J trimming: 6 bases; junction bases outside the gene matches: 28. CDR1 and CDR2 from the germline V gene are MNHNY and SVGAGI (reference sequence). Clinical histories supplied by participants themselves formed the basis of cohort assignment.

The TCR was taken from a middle-aged woman with acute COVID-19. V gene TRBV6-6 combines with J gene TRBJ1-5; 8 bases match TRBD1. The sample comprised PBMCs or T cells enriched from blood (not recorded which). CDR3 bases: TGTGCCAGCAGCGAGAGGAGGGGATACCGGGACAGGCACACACCCAGTCAGCCCCAGCATTTT. Translated, it gives CASSERRGYRDRHTPSQPQHF.